This TCR beta chain was retrieved from a study of OX40 agonist ivuxolimab in advanced cancers. At the level of the study: Males comprised about 84% of the group, whose mean age was approximately 62 years (range roughly 20 to 85). A partial response was reached by three patients: one with hepatocellular carcinoma and two with cutaneous melanoma.

With respect to this clone: Its antigen remains unknown. This same CDR3 is encoded by further DNA sequences in the sample.

Germline assignment: CDR1 LNHDA and CDR2 SQIVND (reference sequence). J was trimmed by 4 bases and V by 5 bases; bases with no gene match: 4. The CDR3 consists of 14 residues. Study observations and caveats: Certain nonresponding patients likewise had low normalized T-cell clonal expansion.

Generated by immunoSEQ multiplex PCR, the TCRdb table keeps only in-frame clones and is missing some. The table lists over 15,000 clones, 90% of them singletons. The TCR was taken from an adult with an advanced solid tumor such as melanoma, head and neck, liver or kidney cancer. Sequencing was performed on CD4+ or CD8+ T cells sorted from blood, taken in a trial of the OX40 agonist ivuxolimab. The J gene is TRBJ2-7, the V gene TRBV19; 11 positions agree with TRBD1. CDR3 nucleotide sequence: TGTGCCAGTAGTTCAGGGACAGGGGGTTACGAGCAGTACTTC. It codes for CASSSGTGGYEQYF.